This TCR beta chain came from a study of graft-versus-host responses after intestinal transplantation. The overall study: Each patient got anti-thymocyte globulin induction, then tacrolimus and steroids for about 3 years. Study findings and constraints: Some GvH clones appeared in ileal mucosa or blood before recipient bone marrow.

The V and J ends lost 1 base and 9 bases, in that order; junction bases with no gene match: 4. The germline gives CDR1 SGHAT, CDR2 FQNNGV. The CDR3 has 15 residues. Graft specimens yielded both intraepithelial and lamina propria lymphocytes. As concerns this clone: The target antigen is unknown.

Clones were read by immunoSEQ multiplex PCR, and TCRdb kept only the in-frame ones, dropping some. The data contain approximately 17,000 clones, 82% of them singletons. The TCR originated in a human patient who received an intestinal transplant, so some T cells may come from the graft donor. The specimen comprised ileum tissue, sampled 17 days after transplant. V gene TRBV11-2 combines with J gene TRBJ2-1; 12 positions agree with TRBD2. The CDR3 coding sequence is TGTGCCAGCAGCTTAGGGACTAGCGGGATAGGTGAGCAGTTCTTC. It specifies CASSLGTSGIGEQFF.